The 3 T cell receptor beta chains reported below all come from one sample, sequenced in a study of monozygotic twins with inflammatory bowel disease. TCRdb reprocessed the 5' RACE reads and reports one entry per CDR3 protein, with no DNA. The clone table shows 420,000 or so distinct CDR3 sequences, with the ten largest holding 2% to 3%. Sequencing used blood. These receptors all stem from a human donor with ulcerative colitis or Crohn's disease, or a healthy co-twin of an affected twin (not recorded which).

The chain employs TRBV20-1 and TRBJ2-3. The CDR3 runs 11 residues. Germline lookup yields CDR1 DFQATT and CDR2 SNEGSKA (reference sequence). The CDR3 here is CSASHTDTQYF.

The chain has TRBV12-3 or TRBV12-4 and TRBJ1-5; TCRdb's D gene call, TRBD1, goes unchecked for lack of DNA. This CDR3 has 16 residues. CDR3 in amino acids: CASSRDRVMSNQPQHF.

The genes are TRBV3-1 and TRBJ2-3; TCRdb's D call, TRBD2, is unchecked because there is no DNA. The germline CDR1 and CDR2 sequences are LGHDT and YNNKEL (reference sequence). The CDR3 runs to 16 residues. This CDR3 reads CASSQRAGASTDTQYF.